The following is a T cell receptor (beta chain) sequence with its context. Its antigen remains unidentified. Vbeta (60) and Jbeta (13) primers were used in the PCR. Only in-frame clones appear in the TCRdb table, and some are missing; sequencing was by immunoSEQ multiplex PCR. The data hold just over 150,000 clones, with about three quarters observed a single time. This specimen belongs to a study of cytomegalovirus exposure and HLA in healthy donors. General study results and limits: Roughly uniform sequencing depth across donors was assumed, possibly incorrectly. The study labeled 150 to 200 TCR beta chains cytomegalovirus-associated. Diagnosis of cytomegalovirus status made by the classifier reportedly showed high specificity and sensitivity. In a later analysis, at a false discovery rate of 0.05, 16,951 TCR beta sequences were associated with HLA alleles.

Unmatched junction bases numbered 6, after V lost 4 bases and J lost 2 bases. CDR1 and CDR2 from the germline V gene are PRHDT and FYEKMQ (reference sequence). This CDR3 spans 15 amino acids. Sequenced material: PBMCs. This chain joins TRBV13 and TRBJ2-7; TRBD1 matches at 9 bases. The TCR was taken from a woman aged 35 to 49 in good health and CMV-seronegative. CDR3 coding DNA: TGTGCCAGCAGCTCGACAGGGGGGAATCCCTACGAGCAGTACTTC. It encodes CASSSTGGNPYEQYF.